This TCR beta chain stems from a study of shared clonotypes between healthy human individuals. Study findings and constraints: The small donor group covered limited genetic and exposure diversity.

On this clone itself: Antigen: not known.

Germline V gene lookup returns CDR1 SGHDT and CDR2 YYEEEE. This CDR3 is built from 16 residues. Trimming left V 1 base short and J 0 bases short, with 11 bases between. Each subset's genomic DNA was split evenly across several immunoSEQ plates. Data came from immunoSEQ multiplex PCR; TCRdb stores just in-frame clones and leaves some out. The table lists about 560,000 clones, roughly four fifths of them singletons, with 9.5% to 15% in the top ten. This chain connects TRBV5-6 to TRBJ2-1; unclear D gene. The sequenced material came from PBMCs. The receptor was isolated from a woman in her thirties or forties in good health. Some clones in this sample may be carry-over from other donors' samples. The CDR3 here is CASSLMAASSYNEQFF. CDR3 bases: TGTGCCAGCAGCTTGATGGCTGCAAGCTCCTACAATGAGCAGTTCTTC.